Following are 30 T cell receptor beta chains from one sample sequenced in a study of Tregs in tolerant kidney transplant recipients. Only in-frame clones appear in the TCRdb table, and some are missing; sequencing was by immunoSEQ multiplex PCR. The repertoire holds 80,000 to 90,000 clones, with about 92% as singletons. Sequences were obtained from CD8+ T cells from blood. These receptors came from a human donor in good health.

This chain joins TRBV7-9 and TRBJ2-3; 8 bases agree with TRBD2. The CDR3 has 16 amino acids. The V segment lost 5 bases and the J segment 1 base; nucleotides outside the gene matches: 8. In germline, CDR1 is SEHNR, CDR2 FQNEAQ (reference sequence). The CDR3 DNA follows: TGTGCCAGCAGCGTCTCTACTAGCGGAGGCACAGATACGCAGTATTTT. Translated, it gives CASSVSTSGGTDTQYF. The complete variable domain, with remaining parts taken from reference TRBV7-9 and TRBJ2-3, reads DTGVSQNPRHKITKRGQNVTFRCDPISEHNRLYWYRQTLGQGPEFLTYFQNEAQLEKSRLLSDRFSAERPKGSFSTLEIQRTEQGDSAMYLCASSVSTSGGTDTQYFGPGTRLTVL.

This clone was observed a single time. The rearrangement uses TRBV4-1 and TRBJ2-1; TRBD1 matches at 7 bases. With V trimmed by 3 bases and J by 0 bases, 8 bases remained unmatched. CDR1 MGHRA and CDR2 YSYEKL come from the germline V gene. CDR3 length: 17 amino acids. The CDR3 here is CASSQVQGPSSYNEQFF. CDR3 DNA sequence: TGCGCCAGCAGCCAGGTACAGGGGCCGAGCTCCTACAATGAGCAGTTCTTC.

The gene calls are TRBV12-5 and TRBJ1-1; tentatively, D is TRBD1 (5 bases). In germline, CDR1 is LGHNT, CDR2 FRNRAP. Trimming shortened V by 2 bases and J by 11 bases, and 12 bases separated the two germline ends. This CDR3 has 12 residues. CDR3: CASGLFQGWAFF. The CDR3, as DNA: TGTGCTAGTGGTTTGTTTCAGGGTTGGGCTTTCTTT.

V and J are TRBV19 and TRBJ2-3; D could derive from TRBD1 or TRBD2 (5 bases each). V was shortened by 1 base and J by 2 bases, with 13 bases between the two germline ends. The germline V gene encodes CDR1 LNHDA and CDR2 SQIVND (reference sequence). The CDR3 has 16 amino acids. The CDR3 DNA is TGTGCCAGTAGTATAGGGGCTGGGGGTTACACAGATACGCAGTATTTT. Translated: CASSIGAGGYTDTQYF. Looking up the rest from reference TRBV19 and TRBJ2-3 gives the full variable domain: DGGITQSPKYLFRKEGQNVTLSCEQNLNHDAMYWYRQDPGQGLRLIYYSQIVNDFQKGDIAEGYSVSREKKESFPLTVTSAQKNPTAFYLCASSIGAGGYTDTQYFGPGTRLTVL.

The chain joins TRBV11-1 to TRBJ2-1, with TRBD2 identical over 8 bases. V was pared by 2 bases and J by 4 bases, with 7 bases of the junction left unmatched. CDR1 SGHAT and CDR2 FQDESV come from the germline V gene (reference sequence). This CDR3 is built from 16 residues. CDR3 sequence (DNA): TGTGCCAGCAGCTTAAGGCTTAGCGGGGCTTACAATGAGCAGTTCTTC. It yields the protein CASSLRLSGAYNEQFF.

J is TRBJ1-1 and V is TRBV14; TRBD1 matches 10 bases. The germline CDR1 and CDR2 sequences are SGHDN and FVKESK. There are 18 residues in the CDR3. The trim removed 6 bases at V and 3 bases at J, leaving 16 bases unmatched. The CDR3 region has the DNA TGTGCCAGCAGGTATCAGGGACAGGGGAATCAGGTCGACACTGAAGCTTTCTTT. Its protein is CASRYQGQGNQVDTEAFF.

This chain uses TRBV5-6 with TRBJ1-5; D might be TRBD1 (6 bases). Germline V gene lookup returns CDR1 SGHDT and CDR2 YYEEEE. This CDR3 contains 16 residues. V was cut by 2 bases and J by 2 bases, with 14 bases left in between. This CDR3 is CASSFSTGEGNQPQHF. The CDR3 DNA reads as TGTGCCAGCAGCTTCTCGACAGGAGAAGGCAATCAGCCCCAGCATTTT.

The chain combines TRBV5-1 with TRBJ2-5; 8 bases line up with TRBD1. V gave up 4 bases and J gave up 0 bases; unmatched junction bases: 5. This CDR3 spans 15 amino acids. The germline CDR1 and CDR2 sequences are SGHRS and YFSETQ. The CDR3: CASSPRTGNQETQYF. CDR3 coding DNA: TGCGCCAGCAGCCCCCGGACAGGGAACCAAGAGACCCAGTACTTC.

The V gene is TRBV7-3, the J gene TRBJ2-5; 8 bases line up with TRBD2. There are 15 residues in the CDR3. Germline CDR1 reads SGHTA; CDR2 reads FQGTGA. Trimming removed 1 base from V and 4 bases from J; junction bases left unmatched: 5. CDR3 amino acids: CASSLSGGLVETQYF. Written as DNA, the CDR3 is TGTGCCAGCAGCTTAAGCGGGGGGCTGGTAGAGACCCAGTACTTC.

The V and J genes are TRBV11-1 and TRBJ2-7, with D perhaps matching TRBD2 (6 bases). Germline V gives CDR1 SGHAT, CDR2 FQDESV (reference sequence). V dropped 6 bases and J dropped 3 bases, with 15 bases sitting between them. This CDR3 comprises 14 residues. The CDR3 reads CASRPGTFYYEQYF. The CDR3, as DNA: TGTGCCAGCAGGCCCGGGACTTTTTACTACGAGCAGTACTTC.

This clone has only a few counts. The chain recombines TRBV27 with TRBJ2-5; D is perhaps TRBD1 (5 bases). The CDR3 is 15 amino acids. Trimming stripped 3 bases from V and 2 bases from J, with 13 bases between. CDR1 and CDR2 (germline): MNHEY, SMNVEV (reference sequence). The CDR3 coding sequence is TGTGCCAGCAGTTTGTTGGGGCGTGAACAAGAGACCCAGTACTTC. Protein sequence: CASSLLGREQETQYF.

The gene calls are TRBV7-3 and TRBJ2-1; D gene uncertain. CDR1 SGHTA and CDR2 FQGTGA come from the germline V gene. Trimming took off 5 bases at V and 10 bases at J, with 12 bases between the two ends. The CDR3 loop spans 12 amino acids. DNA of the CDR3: TGTGCCAGCAGCATGACCGCGGACGAGCAGTTCTTC. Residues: CASSMTADEQFF. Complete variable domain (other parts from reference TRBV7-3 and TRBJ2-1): GAGVSQTPSNKVTEKGKYVELRCDPISGHTALYWYRQSLGQGPEFLIYFQGTGAADDSGLPNDRFFAVRPEGSVSTLKIQRTERGDSAVYLCASSMTADEQFFGPGTRLTVL.

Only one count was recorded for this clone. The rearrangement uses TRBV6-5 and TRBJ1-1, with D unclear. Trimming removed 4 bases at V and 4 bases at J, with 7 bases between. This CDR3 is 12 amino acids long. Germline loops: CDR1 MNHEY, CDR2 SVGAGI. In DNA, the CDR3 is TGTGCCAGCAGTTTCATGGGCACTGAAGCTTTCTTT. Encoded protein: CASSFMGTEAFF.

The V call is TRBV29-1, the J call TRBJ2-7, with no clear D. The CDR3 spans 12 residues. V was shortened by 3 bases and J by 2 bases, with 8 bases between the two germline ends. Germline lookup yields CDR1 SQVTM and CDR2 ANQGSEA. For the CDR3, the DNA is TGCAGCGTTGAGTTGGGCCCCTACGAGCAGTACTTC. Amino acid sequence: CSVELGPYEQYF.

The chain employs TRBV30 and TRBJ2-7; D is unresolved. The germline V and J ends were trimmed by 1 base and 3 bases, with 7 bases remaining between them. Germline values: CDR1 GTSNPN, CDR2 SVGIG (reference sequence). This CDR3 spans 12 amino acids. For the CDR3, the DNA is TGTGCCTGGAGTGGTGACAACTACGAGCAGTACTTC. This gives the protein CAWSGDNYEQYF. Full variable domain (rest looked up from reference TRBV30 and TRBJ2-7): SQTIHQWPATLVQPVGSPLSLECTVEGTSNPNLYWYRQAAGRGLQLLFYSVGIGQISSEVPQNLSASRPQDRQFILSSKKLLLSDSGFYLCAWSGDNYEQYFGPGTRLTVT.

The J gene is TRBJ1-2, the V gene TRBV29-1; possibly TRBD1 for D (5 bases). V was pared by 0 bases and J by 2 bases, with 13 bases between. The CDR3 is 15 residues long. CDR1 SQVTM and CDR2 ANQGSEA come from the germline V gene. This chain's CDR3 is CSVEDRGQANYGYTF. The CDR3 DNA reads TGCAGCGTTGAAGATAGGGGCCAGGCCAACTATGGCTACACCTTC. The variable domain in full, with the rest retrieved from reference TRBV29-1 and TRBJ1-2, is SAVISQKPSRDICQRGTSLTIQCQVDSQVTMMFWYRQQPGQSLTLIATANQGSEATYESGFVIDKFPISRPNLTFSTLTVSNMSPEDSSIYLCSVEDRGQANYGYTFGSGTRLTVV.

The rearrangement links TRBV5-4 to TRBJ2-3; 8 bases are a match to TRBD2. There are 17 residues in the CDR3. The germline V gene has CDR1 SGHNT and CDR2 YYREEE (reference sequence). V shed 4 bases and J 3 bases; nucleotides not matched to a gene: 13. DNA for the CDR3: TGTGCCAGCAGCCCCACTCCCGGCGGGGGGCTTACAGATACGCAGTATTTT. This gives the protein CASSPTPGGGLTDTQYF.

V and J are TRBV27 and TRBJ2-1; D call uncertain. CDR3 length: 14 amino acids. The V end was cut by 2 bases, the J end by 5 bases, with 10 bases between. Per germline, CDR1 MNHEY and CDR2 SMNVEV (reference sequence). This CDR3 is CASSLGAYHNEQFF. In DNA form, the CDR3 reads TGTGCCAGCAGTTTAGGAGCCTACCACAATGAGCAGTTCTTC.

DNA for the CDR3: TGTGCCAGCAGCGTCGGTCCCGGGTTCGAGAGAACCTACAATGAGCAGTTCTTC. Amino acids: CASSVGPGFERTYNEQFF. The gene calls are TRBV9 and TRBJ2-1; no definite D call. V was shortened by 2 bases and J by 2 bases, with 20 bases between the two germline ends. The CDR3 length is 18 residues. Germline values: CDR1 SGDLS, CDR2 YYNGEE.

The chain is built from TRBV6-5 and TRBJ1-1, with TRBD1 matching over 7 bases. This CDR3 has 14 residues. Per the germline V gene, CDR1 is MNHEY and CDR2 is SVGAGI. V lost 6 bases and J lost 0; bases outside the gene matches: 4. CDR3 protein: CASSRTGVNTEAFF. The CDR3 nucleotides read TGTGCCAGCAGCCGTACAGGGGTGAACACTGAAGCTTTCTTT.

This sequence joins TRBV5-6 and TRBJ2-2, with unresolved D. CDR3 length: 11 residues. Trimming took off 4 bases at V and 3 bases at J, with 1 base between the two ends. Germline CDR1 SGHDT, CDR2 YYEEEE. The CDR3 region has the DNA TGTGCCAGCAGCGACACCGGGGAGCTGTTTTTT. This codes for CASSDTGELFF.

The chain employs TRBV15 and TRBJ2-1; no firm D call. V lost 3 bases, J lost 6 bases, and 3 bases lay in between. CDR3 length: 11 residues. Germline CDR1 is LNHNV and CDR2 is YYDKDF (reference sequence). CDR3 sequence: CATSSLNEQFF. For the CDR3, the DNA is TGTGCCACCAGCAGTCTCAATGAGCAGTTCTTC. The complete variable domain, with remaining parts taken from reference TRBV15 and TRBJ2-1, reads DAMVIQNPRYQVTQFGKPVTLSCSQTLNHNVMYWYQQKSSQAPKLLFHYYDKDFNNEADTPDNFQSRRPNTSFCFLDIRSPGLGDTAMYLCATSSLNEQFFGPGTRLTVL.

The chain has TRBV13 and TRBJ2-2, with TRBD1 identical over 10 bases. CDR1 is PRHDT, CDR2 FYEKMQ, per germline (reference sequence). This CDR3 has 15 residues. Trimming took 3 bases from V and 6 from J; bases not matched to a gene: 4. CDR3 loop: CASSFGDRGSGELFF. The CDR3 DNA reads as TGTGCCAGCAGCTTCGGGGACAGGGGATCCGGGGAGCTGTTTTTT.

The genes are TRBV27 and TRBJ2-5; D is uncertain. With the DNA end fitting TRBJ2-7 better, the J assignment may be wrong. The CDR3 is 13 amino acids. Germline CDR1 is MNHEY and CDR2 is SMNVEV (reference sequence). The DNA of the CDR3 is TGTGCCAGCAGTTTATCGGCCACGTACGAGCAGTACTTC. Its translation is CASSLSATYEQYF.

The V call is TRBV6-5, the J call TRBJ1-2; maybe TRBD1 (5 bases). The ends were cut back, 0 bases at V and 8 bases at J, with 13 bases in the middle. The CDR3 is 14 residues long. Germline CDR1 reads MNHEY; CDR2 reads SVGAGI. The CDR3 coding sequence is TGTGCCAGCAGTTACTCGGAGGGGAGGACGGGCTACACCTTC. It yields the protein CASSYSEGRTGYTF.

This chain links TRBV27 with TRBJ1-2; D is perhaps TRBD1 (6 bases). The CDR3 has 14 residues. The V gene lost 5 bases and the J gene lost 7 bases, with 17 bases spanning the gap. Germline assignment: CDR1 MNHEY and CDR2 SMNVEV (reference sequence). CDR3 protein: CASSNTGTRLGYTF. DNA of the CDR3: TGTGCCAGCAGTAATACCGGGACAAGGCTTGGCTACACCTTC.

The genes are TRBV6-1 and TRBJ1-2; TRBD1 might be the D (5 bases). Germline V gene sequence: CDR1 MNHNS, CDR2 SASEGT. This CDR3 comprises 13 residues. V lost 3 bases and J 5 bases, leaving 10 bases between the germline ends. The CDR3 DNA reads TGTGCCAGCAGTGAGGGGGTCGGATATGGCTACACCTTC. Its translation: CASSEGVGYGYTF.

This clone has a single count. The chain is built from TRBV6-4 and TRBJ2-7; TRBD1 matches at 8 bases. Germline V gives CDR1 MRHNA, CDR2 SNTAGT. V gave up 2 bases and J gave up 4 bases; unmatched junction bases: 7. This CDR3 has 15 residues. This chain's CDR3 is CASSDPDRVRYEQYF. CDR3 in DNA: TGTGCCAGCAGTGACCCGGACAGGGTTAGGTACGAGCAGTACTTC.

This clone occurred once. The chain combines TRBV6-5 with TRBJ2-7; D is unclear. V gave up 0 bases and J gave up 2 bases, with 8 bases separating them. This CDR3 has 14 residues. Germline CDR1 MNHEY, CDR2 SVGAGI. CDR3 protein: CASSYSDYTYEQYF. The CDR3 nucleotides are TGTGCCAGCAGTTACTCCGATTATACCTACGAGCAGTACTTC.

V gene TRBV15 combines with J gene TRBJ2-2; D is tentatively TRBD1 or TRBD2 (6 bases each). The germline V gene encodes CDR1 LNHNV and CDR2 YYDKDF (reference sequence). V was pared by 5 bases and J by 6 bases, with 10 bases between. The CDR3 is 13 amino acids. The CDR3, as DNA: TGTGCCACCAGCCATAGGGGGGCCGGGGAGCTGTTTTTT. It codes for CATSHRGAGELFF.